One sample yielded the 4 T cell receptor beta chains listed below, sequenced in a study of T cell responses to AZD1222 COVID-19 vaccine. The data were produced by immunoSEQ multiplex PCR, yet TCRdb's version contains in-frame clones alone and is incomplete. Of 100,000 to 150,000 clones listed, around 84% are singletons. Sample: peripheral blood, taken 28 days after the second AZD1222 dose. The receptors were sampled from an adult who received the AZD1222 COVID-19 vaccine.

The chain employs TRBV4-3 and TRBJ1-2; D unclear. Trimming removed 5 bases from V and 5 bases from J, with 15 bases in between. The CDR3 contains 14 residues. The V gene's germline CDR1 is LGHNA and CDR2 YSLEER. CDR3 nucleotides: TGCGCCAGCAGCTTCGATCAGGATGCTTATGGCTACACCTTC. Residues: CASSFDQDAYGYTF.

CDR3: CATYTGTGALKRYEQYF. CDR3 nucleotide sequence: TGTGCCACATACACCGGGACAGGGGCCCTAAAAAGATACGAGCAGTACTTC. V is TRBV28 and J is TRBJ2-7, with 10 positions matching TRBD1. V was clipped by 10 bases and J by 4 bases; unmatched bases: 19. Germline V gene lookup returns CDR1 MDHEN and CDR2 SYDVKM. The CDR3 loop spans 17 amino acids. Using reference TRBV28 and TRBJ2-7 for the parts outside the CDR3, the full variable domain is DVKVTQSSRYLVKRTGEKVFLECVQDMDHENMFWYRQDPGLGLRLIYFSYDVKMKEKGDIPEGYSVSREKKERFSLILESASTNQTSMYLCATYTGTGALKRYEQYFGPGTRLTVT.

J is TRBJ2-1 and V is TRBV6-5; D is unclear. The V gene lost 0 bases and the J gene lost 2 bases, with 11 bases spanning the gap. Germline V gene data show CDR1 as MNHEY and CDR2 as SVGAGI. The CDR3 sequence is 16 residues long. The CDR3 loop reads CASSYSSDPTYNEQFF. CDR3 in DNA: TGTGCCAGCAGTTACTCGTCCGATCCGACCTACAATGAGCAGTTCTTC.

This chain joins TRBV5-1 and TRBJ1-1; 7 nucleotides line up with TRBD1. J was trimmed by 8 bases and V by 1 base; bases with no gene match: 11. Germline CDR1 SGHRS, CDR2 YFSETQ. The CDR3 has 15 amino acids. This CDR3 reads CASSLSPGGTVEAFF. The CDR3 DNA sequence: TGCGCCAGCAGCTTGAGCCCGGGGGGGACAGTCGAAGCTTTCTTT.